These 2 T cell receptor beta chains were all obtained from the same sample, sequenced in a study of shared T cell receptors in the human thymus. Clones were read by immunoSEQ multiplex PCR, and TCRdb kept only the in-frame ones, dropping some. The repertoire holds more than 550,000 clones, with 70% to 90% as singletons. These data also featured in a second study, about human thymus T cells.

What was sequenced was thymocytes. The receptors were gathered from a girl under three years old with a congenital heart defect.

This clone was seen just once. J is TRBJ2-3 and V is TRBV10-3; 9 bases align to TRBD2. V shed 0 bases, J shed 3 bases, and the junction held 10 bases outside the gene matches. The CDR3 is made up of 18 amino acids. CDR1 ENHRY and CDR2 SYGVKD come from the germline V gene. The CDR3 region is CAISESRAGGPWTDTQYF. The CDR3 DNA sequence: TGTGCCATCAGTGAGTCGAGGGCGGGGGGGCCTTGGACAGATACGCAGTATTTT.

Written as DNA, the CDR3 is TGTGCCAGCTCACCACCGAGGGATGTCAGGCGACACCGGGCTTACTATGGCTACACCTTC. This gives the protein CASSPPRDVRRHRAYYGYTF. V gene TRBV18 combines with J gene TRBJ1-2; D gene ambiguous. Germline CDR1 reads KGHSH; CDR2 reads LQKENI. The CDR3 extends over 20 amino acids. V was pared by 0 bases and J by 3 bases, with 26 bases between.